Listed here are 13 T cell receptor beta chains from one sample, sequenced in a study of blood T cell repertoires in COVID-19. TCRdb's copy holds only in-frame clones and misses some; the assay was immunoSEQ multiplex PCR. The data contain around 160,000 clones, roughly four fifths of them singletons. Sequencing was carried out using peripheral blood. All receptors come from a human donor with acute or convalescent COVID-19. The donor label of this sample is uncertain.

This clone appeared once. DNA for the CDR3: TGTGCCAGCAATCAGGGGACAGATTCAGATACGCAGTATTTT. It specifies CASNQGTDSDTQYF. This chain joins TRBV11-2 and TRBJ2-3; 7 positions agree with TRBD1. Germline V gives CDR1 SGHAT, CDR2 FQNNGV. The CDR3 runs to 14 residues. Unmatched junction bases numbered 8, after V lost 7 bases and J lost 4 bases.

V gene TRBV2 combines with J gene TRBJ1-2; 7 nucleotides line up with TRBD1. Per germline, CDR1 SNHLY and CDR2 FYNNEI. The CDR3 loop spans 15 amino acids. The V and J ends lost 2 bases and 0 bases, in that order; junction bases with no gene match: 3. The CDR3 region is CASSERGTANYGYTF. The CDR3 nucleotides are TGTGCCAGCAGTGAAAGGGGGACAGCTAACTATGGCTACACCTTC.

This clone was detected only a few times. The gene calls are TRBV18 and TRBJ1-1; no reliable D call. Trimming removed 3 bases at V and 0 bases at J, with 8 bases between. There are 14 residues in the CDR3. Germline CDR1 KGHSH, CDR2 LQKENI. In DNA form, the CDR3 reads TGTGCCAGCTCACCGTTTAGCCTGAACACTGAAGCTTTCTTT. Protein product: CASSPFSLNTEAFF.

The chain carries TRBV19 and TRBJ1-3; the D is unclear. This CDR3 contains 12 residues. Germline V gene sequence: CDR1 LNHDA, CDR2 SQIVND (reference sequence). The V end was cut by 5 bases, the J end by 4 bases, with 6 bases between. For the CDR3, the DNA is TGTGCCAGTAGTCGTCTCGGAAACACCATATATTTT. Translated: CASSRLGNTIYF.

This rearrangement joins TRBV5-6 to TRBJ2-3; D gene ambiguous. The CDR3 is 13 residues long. In germline, CDR1 is SGHDT, CDR2 YYEEEE. The V gene lost 3 bases and the J gene lost 2 bases, with 7 bases spanning the gap. The CDR3 loop reads CASSSQTTDTQYF. The CDR3 bases are TGTGCCAGCAGCTCACAGACCACAGATACGCAGTATTTT.

The chain uses TRBV9 and TRBJ2-3; TRBD2 aligns across 7 bases. J lost 2 bases, V lost 4 bases, and 10 bases had no gene match. CDR3 length: 16 amino acids. Germline V gene sequence: CDR1 SGDLS, CDR2 YYNGEE. Here the CDR3 DNA reads TGTGCCAGCAGCCTGGAATCTAGCGGACTCACAGATACGCAGTATTTT. Translation: CASSLESSGLTDTQYF.

The chain is built from TRBV7-3 and TRBJ1-2; 7 bases are shared with TRBD1. Germline V gene lookup returns CDR1 SGHTA and CDR2 FQGTGA. V lost 5 bases, J lost 10 bases, and 10 bases stayed unmatched. The CDR3 length is 13 residues. Here the CDR3 DNA reads TGTGCCAGCAGCCCAGGGGGTGGGCTGGACTACACCTTC. Encoded protein: CASSPGGGLDYTF.

In DNA, the CDR3 is TGTGCCAGCAGTCGACAGGGAGGAAGTGAAAAACTGTTTTTT. This encodes CASSRQGGSEKLFF. The chain couples TRBV2 to TRBJ1-4; 7 bases agree with TRBD1. The CDR3 runs to 14 residues. The ends lost 5 bases at V and 7 bases at J; junction bases unmatched: 7. Germline CDR1 and CDR2: SNHLY and FYNNEI.

This clone has just a few counts. V gene TRBV6-1 combines with J gene TRBJ1-3; the match to TRBD1 covers 10 bases. Germline CDR1 reads MNHNS; CDR2 reads SASEGT. The CDR3 totals 16 residues. V dropped 2 bases and J dropped 4; count of bases not matched to a gene: 5. Here the CDR3 reads CASSERMGQGGNTIYF. DNA of the CDR3: TGTGCCAGCAGTGAAAGGATGGGACAGGGGGGAAACACCATATATTTT.

This chain uses TRBV18 with TRBJ2-5; TRBD2 matches 12 bases. CDR1 and CDR2 (germline): KGHSH, LQKENI. The CDR3 has 19 residues. V trimming: 1 base; J trimming: 4 bases; junction bases outside the gene matches: 13. The DNA of the CDR3 is TGTGCCAGCTCACCACAAACTAGCGGGGGGCGTCGGACAAGAGAGACCCAGTACTTC. Protein product: CASSPQTSGGRRTRETQYF.

The chain couples TRBV6-1 to TRBJ1-2; D remains ambiguous. Germline V gene sequence: CDR1 MNHNS, CDR2 SASEGT. This CDR3 region has 15 residues. The germline V and J ends were trimmed by 3 bases and 2 bases, with 13 bases remaining between them. DNA of the CDR3: TGTGCCAGCAGTGATTGGCGGAGCCCGAACTATGGCTACACCTTC. Protein: CASSDWRSPNYGYTF.

The V call is TRBV7-3, the J call TRBJ2-5; D is possibly TRBD2 (5 bases). Trimming removed 4 bases at V and 1 base at J, with 16 bases between. This CDR3 contains 16 residues. Germline V gene data show CDR1 as SGHTA and CDR2 as FQGTGA. The CDR3 spells CASSSPREGVQETQYF. The CDR3 bases are TGTGCCAGCAGCTCCCCACGGGAAGGAGTCCAAGAGACCCAGTACTTC. The variable domain in full, completed from reference TRBV7-3 and TRBJ2-5, reads GAGVSQTPSNKVTEKGKYVELRCDPISGHTALYWYRQSLGQGPEFLIYFQGTGAADDSGLPNDRFFAVRPEGSVSTLKIQRTERGDSAVYLCASSSPREGVQETQYFGPGTRLLVL.

The chain joins TRBV27 to TRBJ1-1; no reliable D call. The V gene's germline CDR1 is MNHEY and CDR2 SMNVEV (reference sequence). This CDR3 has 16 amino acids. Trimming took off 0 bases at V and 2 bases at J, with 13 bases between the two ends. CDR3 coding DNA: TGTGCCAGCAGTTTATCCCCCCGGAACAGAAACACTGAAGCTTTCTTT. It codes for CASSLSPRNRNTEAFF.